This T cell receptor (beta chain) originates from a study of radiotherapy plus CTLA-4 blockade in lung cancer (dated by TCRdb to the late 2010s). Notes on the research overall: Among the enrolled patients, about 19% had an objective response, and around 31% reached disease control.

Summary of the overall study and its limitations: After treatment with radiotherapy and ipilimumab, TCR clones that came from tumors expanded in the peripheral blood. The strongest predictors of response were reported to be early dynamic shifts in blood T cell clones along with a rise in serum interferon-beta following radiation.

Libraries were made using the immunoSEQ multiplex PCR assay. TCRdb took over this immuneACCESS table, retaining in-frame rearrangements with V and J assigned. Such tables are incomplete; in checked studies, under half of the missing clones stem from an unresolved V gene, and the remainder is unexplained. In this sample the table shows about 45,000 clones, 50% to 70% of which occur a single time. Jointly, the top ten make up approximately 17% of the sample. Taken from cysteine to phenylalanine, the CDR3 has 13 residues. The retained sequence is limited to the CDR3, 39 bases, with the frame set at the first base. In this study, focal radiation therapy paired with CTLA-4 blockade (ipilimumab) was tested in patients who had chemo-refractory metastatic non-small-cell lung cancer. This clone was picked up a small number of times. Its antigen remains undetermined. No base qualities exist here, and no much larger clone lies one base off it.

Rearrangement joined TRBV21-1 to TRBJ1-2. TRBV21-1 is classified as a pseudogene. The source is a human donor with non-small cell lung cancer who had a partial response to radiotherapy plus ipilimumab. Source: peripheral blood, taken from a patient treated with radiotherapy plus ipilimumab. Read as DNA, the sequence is TGTGCCAGCAGCAAAGCAGGAGGGTATGGCTACACCTTC. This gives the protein CASSKAGGYGYTF.